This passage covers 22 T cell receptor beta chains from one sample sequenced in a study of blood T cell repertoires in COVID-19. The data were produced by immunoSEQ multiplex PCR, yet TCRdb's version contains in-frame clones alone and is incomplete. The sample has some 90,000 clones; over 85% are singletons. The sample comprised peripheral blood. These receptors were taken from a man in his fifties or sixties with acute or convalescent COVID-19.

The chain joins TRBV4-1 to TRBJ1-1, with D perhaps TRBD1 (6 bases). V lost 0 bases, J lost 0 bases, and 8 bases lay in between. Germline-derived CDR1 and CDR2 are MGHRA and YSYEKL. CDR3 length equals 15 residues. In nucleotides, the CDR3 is TGCGCCAGCAGCCAAGACGGGGACATGAACACTGAAGCTTTCTTT. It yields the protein CASSQDGDMNTEAFF.

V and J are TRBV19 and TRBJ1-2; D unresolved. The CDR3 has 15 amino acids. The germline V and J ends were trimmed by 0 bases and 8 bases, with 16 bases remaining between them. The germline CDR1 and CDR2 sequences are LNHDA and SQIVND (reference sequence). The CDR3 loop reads CASSIESAGSGGYTF. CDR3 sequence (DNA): TGTGCCAGTAGTATAGAATCAGCGGGGTCTGGCGGCTACACCTTC.

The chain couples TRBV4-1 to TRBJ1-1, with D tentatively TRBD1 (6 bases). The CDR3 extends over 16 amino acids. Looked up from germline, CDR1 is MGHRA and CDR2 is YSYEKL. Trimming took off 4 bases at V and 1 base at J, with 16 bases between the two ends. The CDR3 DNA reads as TGCGCCAGCAGCCCGCCCAGGGGCGCGGGGAACACTGAAGCTTTCTTT. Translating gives CASSPPRGAGNTEAFF.

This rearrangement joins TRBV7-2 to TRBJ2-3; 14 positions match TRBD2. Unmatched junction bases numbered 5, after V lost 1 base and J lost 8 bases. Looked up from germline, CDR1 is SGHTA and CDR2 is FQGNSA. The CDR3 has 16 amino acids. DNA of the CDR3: TGTGCCAGCAGCTTAGGACTAGCGGGGGGGCAAGGTACGCAGTATTTT. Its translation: CASSLGLAGGQGTQYF.

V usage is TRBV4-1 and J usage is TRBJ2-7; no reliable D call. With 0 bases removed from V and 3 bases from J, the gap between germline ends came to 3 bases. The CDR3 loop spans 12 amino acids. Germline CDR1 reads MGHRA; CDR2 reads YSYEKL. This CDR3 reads CASSQDSYEQYF. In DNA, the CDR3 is TGCGCCAGCAGCCAAGACAGCTACGAGCAGTACTTC.

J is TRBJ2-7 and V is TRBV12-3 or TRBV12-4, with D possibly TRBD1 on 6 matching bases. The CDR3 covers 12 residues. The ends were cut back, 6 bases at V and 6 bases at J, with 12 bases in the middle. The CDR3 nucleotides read TGTGCCAGCAGAGGGGACATTCTCGAGCAGTACTTC. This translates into CASRGDILEQYF.

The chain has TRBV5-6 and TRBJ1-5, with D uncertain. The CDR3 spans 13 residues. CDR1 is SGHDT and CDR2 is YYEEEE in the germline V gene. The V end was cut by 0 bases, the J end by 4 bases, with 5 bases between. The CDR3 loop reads CASSLGRNQPQHF. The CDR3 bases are TGTGCCAGCAGCTTGGGCAGGAATCAGCCCCAGCATTTT.

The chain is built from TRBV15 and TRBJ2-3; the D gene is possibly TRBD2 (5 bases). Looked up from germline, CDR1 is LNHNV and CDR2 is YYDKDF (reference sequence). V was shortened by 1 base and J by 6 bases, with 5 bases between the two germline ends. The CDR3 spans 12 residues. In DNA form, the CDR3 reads TGTGCCACCAGCAGAGGGGAGGATACGCAGTATTTT. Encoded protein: CATSRGEDTQYF.

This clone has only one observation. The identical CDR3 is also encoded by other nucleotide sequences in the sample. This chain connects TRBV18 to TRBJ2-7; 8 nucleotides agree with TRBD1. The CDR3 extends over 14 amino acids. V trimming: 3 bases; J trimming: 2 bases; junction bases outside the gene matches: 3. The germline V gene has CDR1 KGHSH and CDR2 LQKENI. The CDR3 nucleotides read TGTGCCAGCTCACCCGGGACAGGAGCCTACGAGCAGTACTTC. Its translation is CASSPGTGAYEQYF.

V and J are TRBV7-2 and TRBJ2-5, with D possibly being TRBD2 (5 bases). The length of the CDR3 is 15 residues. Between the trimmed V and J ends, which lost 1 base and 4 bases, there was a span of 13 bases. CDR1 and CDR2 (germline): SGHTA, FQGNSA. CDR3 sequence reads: CASSLVDSRGETQYF. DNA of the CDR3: TGTGCCAGCAGCTTAGTCGACTCCCGGGGAGAGACCCAGTACTTC.

The CDR3: CASSDGINQPQHF. Here the CDR3 DNA reads TGTGCCAGCAGCGACGGGATCAATCAGCCCCAGCATTTT. The chain recombines TRBV2 with TRBJ1-5; D not certain. The V and J ends lost 6 bases and 3 bases respectively, with 9 bases between them. The CDR3 is 13 amino acids. Germline V gene data show CDR1 as SNHLY and CDR2 as FYNNEI. Filled out from reference TRBV2 and TRBJ1-5, the complete variable domain reads EPEVTQTPSHQVTQMGQEVILRCVPISNHLYFYWYRQILGQKVEFLVSFYNNEISEKSEIFDDQFSVERPDGSNFTLKIRSTKLEDSAMYFCASSDGINQPQHFGDGTRLSIL.

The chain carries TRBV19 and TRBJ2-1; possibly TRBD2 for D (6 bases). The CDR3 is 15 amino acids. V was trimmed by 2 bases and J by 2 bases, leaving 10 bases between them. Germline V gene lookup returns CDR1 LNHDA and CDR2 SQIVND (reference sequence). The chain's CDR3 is CASSIFAGPYNEQFF. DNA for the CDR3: TGTGCCAGTAGTATATTTGCGGGGCCCTACAATGAGCAGTTCTTC.

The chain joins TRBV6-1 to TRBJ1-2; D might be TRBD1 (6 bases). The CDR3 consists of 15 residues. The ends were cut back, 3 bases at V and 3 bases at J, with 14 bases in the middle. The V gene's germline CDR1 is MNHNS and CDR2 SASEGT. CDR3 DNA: TGTGCCAGCAGTGATTACAGGGAATGGGACTATGGCTACACCTTC. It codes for CASSDYREWDYGYTF.

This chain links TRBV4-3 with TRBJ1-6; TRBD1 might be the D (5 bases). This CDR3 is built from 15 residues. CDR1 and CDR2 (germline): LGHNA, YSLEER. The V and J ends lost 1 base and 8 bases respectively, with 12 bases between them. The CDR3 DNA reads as TGCGCCAGCAGCCAAGCCCAGGGTGCCGATTCACCCCTCCACTTT. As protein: CASSQAQGADSPLHF.

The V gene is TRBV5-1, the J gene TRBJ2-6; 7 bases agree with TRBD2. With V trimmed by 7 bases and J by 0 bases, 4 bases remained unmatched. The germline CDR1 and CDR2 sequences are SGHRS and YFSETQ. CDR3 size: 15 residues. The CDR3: CASGRGDSGANVLTF. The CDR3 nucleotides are TGCGCCAGCGGGAGGGGTGACTCTGGGGCCAACGTCCTGACTTTC.

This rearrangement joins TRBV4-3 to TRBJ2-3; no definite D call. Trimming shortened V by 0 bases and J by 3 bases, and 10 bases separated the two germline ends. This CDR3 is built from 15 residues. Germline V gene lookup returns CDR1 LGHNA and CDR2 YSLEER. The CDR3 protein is CASSQESIPTDTQYF. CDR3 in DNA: TGCGCCAGCAGCCAAGAGAGTATACCAACAGATACGCAGTATTTT.

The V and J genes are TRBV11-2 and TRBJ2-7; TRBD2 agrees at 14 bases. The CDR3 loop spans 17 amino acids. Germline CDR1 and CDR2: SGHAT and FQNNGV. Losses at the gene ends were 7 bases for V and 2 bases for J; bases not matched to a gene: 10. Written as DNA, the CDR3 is TGTGCCAGCATCAGGACCGGGACTAGCGGGGGACCCTACGAGCAGTACGTC. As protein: CASIRTGTSGGPYEQYV.

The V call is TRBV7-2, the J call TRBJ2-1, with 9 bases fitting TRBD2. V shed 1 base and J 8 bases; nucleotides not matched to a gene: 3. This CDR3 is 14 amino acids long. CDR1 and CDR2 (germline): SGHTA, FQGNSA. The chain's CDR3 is CASSLGLAGYEQFF. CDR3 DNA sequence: TGTGCCAGCAGCTTAGGTCTAGCGGGGTATGAGCAGTTCTTC.

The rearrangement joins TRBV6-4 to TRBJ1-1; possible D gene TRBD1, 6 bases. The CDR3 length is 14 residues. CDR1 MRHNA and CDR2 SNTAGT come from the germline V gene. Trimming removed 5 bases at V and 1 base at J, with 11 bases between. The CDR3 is CASSPGGTNTEAFF. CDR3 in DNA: TGTGCCAGCAGTCCTGGGGGCACGAACACTGAAGCTTTCTTT.

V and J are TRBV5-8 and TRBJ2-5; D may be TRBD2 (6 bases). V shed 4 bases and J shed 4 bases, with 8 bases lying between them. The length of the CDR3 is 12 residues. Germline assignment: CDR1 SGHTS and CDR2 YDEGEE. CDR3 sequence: CASSPEGETQYF. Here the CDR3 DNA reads TGTGCCAGCAGCCCGGAGGGAGAGACCCAGTACTTC.

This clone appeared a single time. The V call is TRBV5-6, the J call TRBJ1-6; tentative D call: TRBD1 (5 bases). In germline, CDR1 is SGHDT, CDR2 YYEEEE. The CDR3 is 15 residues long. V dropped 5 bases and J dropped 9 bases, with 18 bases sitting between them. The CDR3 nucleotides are TGTGCCAGCAGTTATACGGTCCGGGGGACTTCACCCCTCCACTTT. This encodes CASSYTVRGTSPLHF.

The CDR3 region has the DNA TGTGCCAGCAGCCTGTGGGACAGGGTTAATTCACCCCTCCACTTT. As protein: CASSLWDRVNSPLHF. V usage is TRBV3-1 (or the pseudogene TRBV3-2) and J usage is TRBJ1-6; 9 positions agree with TRBD1. The J segment lost 6 bases and the V segment lost 4 bases, leaving 4 bases of the junction unmatched. The CDR3 loop spans 15 amino acids. Germline lookup yields CDR1 LGHDT and CDR2 YNNKEL (reference sequence).